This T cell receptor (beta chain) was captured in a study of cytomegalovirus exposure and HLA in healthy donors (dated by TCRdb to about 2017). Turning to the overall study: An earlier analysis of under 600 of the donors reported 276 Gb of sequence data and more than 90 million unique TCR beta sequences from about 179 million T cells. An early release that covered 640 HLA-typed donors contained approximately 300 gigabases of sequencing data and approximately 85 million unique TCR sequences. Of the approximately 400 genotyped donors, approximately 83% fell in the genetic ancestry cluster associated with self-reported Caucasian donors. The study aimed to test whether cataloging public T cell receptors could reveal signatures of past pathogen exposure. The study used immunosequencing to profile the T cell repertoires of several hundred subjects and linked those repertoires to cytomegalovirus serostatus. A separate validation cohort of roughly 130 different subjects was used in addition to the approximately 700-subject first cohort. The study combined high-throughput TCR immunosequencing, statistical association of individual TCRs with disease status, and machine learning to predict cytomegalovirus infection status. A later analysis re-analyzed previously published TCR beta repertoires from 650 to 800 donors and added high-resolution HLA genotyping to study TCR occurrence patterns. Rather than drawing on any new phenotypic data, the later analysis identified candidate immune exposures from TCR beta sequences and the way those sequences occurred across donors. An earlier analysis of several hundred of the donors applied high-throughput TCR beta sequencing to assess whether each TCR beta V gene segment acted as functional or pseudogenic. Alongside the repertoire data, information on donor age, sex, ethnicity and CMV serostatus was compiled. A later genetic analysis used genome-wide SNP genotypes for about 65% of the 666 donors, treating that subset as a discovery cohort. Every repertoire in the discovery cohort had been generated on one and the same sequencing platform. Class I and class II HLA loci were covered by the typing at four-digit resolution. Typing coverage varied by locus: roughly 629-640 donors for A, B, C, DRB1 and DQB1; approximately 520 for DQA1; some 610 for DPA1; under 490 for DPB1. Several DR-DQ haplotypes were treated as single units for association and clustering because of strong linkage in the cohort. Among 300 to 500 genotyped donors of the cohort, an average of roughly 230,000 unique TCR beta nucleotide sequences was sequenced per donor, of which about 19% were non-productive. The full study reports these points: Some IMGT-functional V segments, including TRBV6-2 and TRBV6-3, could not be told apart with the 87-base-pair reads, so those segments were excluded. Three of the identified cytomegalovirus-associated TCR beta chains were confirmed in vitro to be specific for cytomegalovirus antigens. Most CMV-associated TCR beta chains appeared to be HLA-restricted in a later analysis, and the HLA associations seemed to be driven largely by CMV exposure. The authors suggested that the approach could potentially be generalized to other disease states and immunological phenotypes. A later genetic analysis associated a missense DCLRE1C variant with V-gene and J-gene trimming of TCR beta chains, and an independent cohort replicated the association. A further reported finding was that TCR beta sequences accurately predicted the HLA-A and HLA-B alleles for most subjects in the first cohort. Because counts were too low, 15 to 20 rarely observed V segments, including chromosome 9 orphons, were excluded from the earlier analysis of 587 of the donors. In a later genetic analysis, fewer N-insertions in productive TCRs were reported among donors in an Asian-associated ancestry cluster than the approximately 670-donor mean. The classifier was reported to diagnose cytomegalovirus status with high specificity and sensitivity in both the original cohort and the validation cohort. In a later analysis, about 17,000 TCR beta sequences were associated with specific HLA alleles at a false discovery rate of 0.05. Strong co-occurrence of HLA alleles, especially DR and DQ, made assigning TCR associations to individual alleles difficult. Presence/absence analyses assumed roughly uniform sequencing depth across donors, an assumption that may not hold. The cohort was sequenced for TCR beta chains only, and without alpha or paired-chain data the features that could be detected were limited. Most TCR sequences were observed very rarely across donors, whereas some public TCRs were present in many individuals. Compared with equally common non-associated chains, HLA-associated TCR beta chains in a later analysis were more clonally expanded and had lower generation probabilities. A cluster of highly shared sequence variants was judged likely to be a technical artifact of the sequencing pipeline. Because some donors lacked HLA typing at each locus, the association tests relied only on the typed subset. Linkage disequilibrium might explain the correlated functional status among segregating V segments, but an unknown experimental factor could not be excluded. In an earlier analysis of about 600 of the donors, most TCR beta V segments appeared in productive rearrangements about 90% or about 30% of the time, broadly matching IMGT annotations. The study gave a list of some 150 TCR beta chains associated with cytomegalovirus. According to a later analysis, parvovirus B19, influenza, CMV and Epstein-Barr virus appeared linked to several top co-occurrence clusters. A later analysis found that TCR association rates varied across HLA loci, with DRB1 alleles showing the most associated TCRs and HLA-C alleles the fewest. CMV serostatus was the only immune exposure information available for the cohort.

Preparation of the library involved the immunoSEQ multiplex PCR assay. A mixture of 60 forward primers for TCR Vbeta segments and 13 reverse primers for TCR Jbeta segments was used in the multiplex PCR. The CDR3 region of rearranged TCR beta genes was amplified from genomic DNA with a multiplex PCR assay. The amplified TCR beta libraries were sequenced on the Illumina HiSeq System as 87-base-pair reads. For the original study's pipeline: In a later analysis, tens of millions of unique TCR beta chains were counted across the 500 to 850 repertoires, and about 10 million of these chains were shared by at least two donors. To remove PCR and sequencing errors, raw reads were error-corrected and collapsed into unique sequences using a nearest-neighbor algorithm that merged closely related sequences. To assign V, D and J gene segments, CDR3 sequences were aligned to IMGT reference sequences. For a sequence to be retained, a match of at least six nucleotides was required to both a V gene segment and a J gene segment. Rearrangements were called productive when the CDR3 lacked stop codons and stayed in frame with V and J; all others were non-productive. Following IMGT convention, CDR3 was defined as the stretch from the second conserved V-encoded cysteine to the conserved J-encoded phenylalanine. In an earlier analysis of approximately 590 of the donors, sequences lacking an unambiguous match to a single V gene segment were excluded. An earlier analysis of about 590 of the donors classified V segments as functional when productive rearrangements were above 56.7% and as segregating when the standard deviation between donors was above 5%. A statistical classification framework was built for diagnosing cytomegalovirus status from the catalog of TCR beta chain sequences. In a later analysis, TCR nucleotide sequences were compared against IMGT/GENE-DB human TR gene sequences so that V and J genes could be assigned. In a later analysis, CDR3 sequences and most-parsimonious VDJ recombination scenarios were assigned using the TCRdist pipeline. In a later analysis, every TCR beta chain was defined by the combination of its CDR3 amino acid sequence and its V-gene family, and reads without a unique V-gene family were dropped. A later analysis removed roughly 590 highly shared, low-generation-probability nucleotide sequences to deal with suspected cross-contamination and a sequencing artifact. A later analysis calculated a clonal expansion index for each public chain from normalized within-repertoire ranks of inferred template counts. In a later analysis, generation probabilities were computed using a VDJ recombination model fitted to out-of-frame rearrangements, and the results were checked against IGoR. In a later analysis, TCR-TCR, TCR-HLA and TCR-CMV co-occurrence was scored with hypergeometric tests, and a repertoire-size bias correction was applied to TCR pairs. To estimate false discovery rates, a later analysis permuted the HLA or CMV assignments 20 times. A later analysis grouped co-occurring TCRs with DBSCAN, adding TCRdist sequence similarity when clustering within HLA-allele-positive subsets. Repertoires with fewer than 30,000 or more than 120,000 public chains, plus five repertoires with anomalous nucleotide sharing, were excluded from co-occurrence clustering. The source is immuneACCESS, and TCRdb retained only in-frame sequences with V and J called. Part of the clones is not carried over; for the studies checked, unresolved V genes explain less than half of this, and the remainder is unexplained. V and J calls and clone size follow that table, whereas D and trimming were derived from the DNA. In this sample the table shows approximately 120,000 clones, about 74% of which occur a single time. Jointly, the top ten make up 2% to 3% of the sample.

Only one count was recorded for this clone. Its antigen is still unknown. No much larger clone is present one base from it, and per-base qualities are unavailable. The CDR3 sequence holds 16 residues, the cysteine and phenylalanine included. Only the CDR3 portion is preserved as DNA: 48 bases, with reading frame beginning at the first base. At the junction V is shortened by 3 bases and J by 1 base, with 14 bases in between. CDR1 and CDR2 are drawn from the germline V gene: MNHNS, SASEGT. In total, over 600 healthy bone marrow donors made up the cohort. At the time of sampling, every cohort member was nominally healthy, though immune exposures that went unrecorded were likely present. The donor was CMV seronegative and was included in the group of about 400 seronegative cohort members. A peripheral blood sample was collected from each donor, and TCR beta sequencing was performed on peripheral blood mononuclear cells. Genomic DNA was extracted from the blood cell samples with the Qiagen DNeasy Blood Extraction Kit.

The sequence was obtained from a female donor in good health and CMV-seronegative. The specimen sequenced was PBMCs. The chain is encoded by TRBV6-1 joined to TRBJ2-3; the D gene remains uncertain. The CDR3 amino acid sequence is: CASSEPPGTRTDTQYF. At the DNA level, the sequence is TGTGCCAGCAGTGAGCCCCCAGGAACGCGCACAGATACGCAGTATTTT.